This paragraph reports one T cell receptor beta chain. Its antigen is unknown. Clones were read by immunoSEQ multiplex PCR, and TCRdb kept only the in-frame ones, dropping some. The sample has 300,000 to 350,000 clones, 85% to 90% seen once; the top ten hold around 5.5%. These data come from a study of Ad26.COV2.S vaccination and SARS-CoV-2 variants. Study in general: Sample donor was a member of the COV1001 Ad26.COV2.S trial arm. Ad26.COV2.S shots went into the muscle once or twice, 56 days apart. Findings and limits, study-wide: TCR breadth and depth analyses may have underestimated total T cell responses.

Treatment: 15 to 20 received Ad26.COV2.S at low or high dose, single or two shots; several received placebo; per-sample allocation not given. All samples were drawn on day 63, counting from the first vaccine or placebo injection. It was an adult aged 18-55 years in Boston who was the donor. Per germline, CDR1 SEHNR and CDR2 FQNEAQ (reference sequence). The junction had 14 bases not matched to a gene; V was cut back by 5 bases and J by 5 bases. The CDR3 consists of 17 residues. Sequenced material: peripheral blood, taken in a trial of Ad26.COV2.S vaccine versus placebo. This TCR was recovered from a person aged 18-65 years who received the Ad26.COV2.S COVID-19 vaccine or a placebo. The chain carries TRBV7-9 and TRBJ2-2, with TRBD2 matching 7 bases. In DNA form, the CDR3 reads TGTGCCAGCAGCCCCCGAGGGGCGGGAGTACCTACCGGGGAGCTGTTTTTT. Its translation is CASSPRGAGVPTGELFF.